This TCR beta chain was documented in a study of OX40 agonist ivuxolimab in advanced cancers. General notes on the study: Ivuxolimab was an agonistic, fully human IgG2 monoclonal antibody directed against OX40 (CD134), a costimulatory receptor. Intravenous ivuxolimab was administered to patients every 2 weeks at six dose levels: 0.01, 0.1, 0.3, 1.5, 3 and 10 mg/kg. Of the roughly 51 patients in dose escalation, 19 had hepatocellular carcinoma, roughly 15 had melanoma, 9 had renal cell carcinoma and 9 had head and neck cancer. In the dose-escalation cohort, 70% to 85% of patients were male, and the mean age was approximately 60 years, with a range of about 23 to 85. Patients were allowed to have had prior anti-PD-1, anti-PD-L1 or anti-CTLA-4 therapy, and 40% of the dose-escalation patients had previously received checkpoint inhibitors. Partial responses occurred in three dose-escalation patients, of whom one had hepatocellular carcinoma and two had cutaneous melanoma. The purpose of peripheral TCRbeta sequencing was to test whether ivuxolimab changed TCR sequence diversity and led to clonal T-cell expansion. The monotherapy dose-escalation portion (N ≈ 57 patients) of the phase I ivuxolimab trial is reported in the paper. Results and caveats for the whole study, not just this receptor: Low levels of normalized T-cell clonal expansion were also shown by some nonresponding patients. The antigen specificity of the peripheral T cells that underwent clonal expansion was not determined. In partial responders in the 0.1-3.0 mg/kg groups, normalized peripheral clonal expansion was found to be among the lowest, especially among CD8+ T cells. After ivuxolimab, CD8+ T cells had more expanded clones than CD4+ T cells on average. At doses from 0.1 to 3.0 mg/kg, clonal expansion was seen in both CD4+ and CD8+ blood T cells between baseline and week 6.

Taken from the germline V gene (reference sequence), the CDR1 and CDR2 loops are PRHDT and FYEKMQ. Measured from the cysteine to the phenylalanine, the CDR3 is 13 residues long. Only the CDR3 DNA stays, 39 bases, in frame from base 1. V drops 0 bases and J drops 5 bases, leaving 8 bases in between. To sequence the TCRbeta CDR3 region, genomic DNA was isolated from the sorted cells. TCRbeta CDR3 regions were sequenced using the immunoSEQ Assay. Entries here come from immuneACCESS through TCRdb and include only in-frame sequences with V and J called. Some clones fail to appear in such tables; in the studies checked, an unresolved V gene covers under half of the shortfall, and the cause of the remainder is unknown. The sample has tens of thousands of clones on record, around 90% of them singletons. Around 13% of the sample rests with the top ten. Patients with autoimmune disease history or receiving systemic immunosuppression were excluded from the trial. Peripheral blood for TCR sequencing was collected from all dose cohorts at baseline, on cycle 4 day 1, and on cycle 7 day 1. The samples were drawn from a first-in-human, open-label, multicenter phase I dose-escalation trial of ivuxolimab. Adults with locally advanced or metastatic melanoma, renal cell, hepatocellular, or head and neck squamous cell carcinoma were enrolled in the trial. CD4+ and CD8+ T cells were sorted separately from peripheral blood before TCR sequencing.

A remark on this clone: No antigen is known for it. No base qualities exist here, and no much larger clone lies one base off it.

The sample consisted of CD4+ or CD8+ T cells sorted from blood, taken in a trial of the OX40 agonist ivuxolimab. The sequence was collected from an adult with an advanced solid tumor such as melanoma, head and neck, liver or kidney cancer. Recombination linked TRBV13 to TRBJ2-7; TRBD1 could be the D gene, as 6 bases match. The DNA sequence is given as TGTGCCAGCAGCTTAGGGCAGGGGAACGAGCAGTACTTC. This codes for CASSLGQGNEQYF. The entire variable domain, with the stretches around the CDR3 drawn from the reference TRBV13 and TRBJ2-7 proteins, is AAGVIQSPRHLIKEKRETATLKCYPIPRHDTVYWYQQGPGQDPQFLISFYEKMQSDKGSIPDRFSAQQFSDYHSELNMSSLELGDSALYFCASSLGQGNEQYFGPGTRLTVT.